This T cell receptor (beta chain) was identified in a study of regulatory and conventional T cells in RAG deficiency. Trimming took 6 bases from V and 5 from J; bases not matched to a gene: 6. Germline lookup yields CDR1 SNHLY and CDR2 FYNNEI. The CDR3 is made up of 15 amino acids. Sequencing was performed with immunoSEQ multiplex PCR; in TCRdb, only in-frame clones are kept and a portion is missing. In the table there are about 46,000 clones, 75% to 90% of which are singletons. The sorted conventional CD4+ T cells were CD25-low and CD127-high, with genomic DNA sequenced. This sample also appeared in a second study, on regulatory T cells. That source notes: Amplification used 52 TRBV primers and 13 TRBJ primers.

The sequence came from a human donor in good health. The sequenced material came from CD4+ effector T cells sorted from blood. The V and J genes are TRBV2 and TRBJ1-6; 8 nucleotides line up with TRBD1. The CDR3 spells CASSRTGSHNSPLHF. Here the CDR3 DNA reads TGTGCCAGCAGCCGGACAGGGTCCCATAATTCACCCCTCCACTTT.